One sample yielded the 27 T cell receptor beta chains listed below, sequenced in a study of tumor-infiltrating lymphocytes in primary liver carcinoma. RNA and DNA were co-extracted from about 20-30 mg of unsorted bulk tissue. The authors made TCR beta cDNA from around 500 ng total RNA with a constant-region primer. A slightly modified ARM-PCR protocol with three nested multiplex PCR rounds produced these TCR beta libraries. The study ran its first two PCR rounds for roughly 11 cycles each, using TRBV1-TRBV30 forward primers and a C-beta reverse primer. TCRdb reanalysed the multiplex PCR reads using MiXCR and keeps one entry per CDR3 protein. The data contain roughly 120,000 distinct CDR3 sequences, around 62% of them singletons. The specimen sequenced was liver tumor tissue from sampling region 1. This sample's subset: tumor region T1, superior pole. The receptors were sampled from a woman aged 55-70 years with primary liver carcinoma and hepatitis B virus infection.

This clonotype has a handful of counts. This rearrangement joins TRBV7-2 to TRBJ2-3; possible D gene TRBD2, 6 bases. Trimming cost V 5 bases and J 4 bases, with 25 bases left between them. The germline V gene encodes CDR1 SGHTA and CDR2 FQGNSA. The CDR3 is made up of 18 amino acids. CDR3 region: CASSTRTNPRVVSDTQYF. CDR3 sequence (DNA): TGTGCCAGCAGCACCCGGACTAACCCGCGCGTTGTTTCAGATACGCAGTATTTT.

Regarding this clonotype: A single base separates this from a much larger clone, so it may be a read error. The CDR3 nucleotides are TGTGCCAGTCGGGACGAAGGTTCCTACGATGAGCAGTTCTTC. It yields the protein CASRDEGSYDEQFF. The chain has TRBV6-2 or TRBV6-3 and TRBJ2-1; the D gene could be TRBD1 or TRBD2 (5 bases each). The CDR3 consists of 14 residues. Germline V gene data show CDR1 as MNHEY and CDR2 as SVGEGT.

Regarding this clonotype: Sequence at one end of the junction differs from germline and may be a read error. This chain joins TRBV11-2 and TRBJ2-7; tentatively, D is TRBD1 (6 bases). CDR1 is SGHAT, CDR2 FQNNGV, per germline. This CDR3 is built from 15 residues. CDR3 amino acids: CASSFLQGPHYEQYF. The CDR3 DNA reads as TGTGCTAGCAGCTTTCTACAGGGACCCCACTACGAGCAGTACTTC.

Worth noting for this clonotype: The junction departs from germline at one end; a sequencing error may be responsible. CDR3 in DNA: TGTGCCGGCAGCCAGGGGGGGGCGCTTGGGCAGTACTTC. Its translation is CAGSQGGALGQYF. V usage is TRBV28 and J usage is TRBJ2-7; D possibly matches TRBD1 or TRBD2 (7 bases each). There are 13 residues in the CDR3. Germline V gene data show CDR1 as MDHEN and CDR2 as SYDVKM.

Regarding this clonotype: The junction departs from the called germline gene at one end, perhaps through a read error. This chain uses TRBV11-1 with TRBJ2-2; D perhaps matches TRBD1 (6 bases). Germline V gene lookup returns CDR1 SGHAT and CDR2 FQDESV (reference sequence). The CDR3 runs to 12 residues. DNA for the CDR3: TGTGCCAGCAGCCCGCTACCAGGGGAGCCGTTTTTT. Encoded protein: CASSPLPGEPFF.

As to this clonotype: At one of its ends the junction is not consistent with the germline gene, which may arise from a read error. The chain links TRBV11-1 to TRBJ2-1; possibly TRBD2 for D (5 bases). CDR1 and CDR2 (germline): SGHAT, FQDESV (reference sequence). The CDR3 loop spans 15 amino acids. CDR3 nucleotides: TGTGCCAGCAGCTTAGCAGCGGCTTCCCGGGGTGAGCAGTTCTTT. Translating it yields CASSLAAASRGEQFF.

For the CDR3, the DNA is TGTGCCAGCAGACTCGCGGCGGGTGGCTACACCTTC. Translated, it gives CASRLAAGGYTF. The chain is built from TRBV28 and TRBJ1-2; no firm D call. The CDR3 spans 12 residues. The germline V gene encodes CDR1 MDHEN and CDR2 SYDVKM. The V end was cut by 6 bases, the J end by 7 bases, with 12 bases between.

This clonotype was seen many times. This chain uses TRBV6-5 with TRBJ2-7; D could derive from TRBD1 or TRBD2 (5 bases each). The V end was cut by 0 bases, the J end by 2 bases, with 11 bases between. The CDR3 covers 15 residues. CDR1 is MNHEY, CDR2 SVGAGI, per germline. This CDR3 is CASSYSSGAPYEQYF. DNA for the CDR3: TGTGCCAGCAGTTACTCCTCCGGGGCCCCCTACGAGCAGTACTTC.

Comment on this clonotype: Because it lacks the conserved phenylalanine or tryptophan at the end, this CDR3 is likely a read error. The DNA is left out, because the CDR3 cannot be placed on it with certainty; the CDR3 is given as TCRdb lists it. This chain connects TRBV12-3 or TRBV12-4 to TRBJ1-1; TRBD1, the table's D call, lacks a check against the DNA. The CDR3 is 14 residues long, ends included. CDR3 loop: CASTRQGLNTEAFV.

The V gene is TRBV6-1, the J gene TRBJ1-1; no firm D call. The length of the CDR3 is 13 residues. The V gene lost 8 bases and the J gene lost 7 bases, with 17 bases spanning the gap. Germline-derived CDR1 and CDR2 are MNHNS and SASEGT. The CDR3 here is CASRRERRIEAFF. The CDR3 nucleotides are TGTGCCAGCCGGCGGGAACGGCGGATTGAAGCTTTCTTT.

Only one count was recorded for this clonotype. A read error may account for a junction end that differs from germline. The chain links TRBV4-1 to TRBJ2-6, with D possibly matching TRBD1 (5 bases). The CDR3 is 17 amino acids. Germline V CDR1 and CDR2: MGHRA, YSYEKL. CDR3 DNA sequence: TGCGCCAGTAACCAAGACTCCAGGGTCTCTGGAGCCAACGTCCTGACTTTC. It yields the protein CASNQDSRVSGANVLTF.

In this sample, this clonotype turned up a few times. This chain joins TRBV5-8 and TRBJ1-5; 10 positions match TRBD1. The germline V gene has CDR1 SGHTS and CDR2 YDEGEE. With V trimmed by 0 bases and J by 6 bases, 6 bases remained unmatched. The CDR3 contains 16 residues. The CDR3 DNA follows: TGTGCCAGCAGCTTGGGGGTCGGACAGGGGGGTCAGCCCCAGCATTTT. Translated: CASSLGVGQGGQPQHF.

Worth noting for this clonotype: With a much larger clone just one base away, this may be a read error. The chain couples TRBV7-8 to TRBJ2-7; D not resolved. Germline V lookup: CDR1 SGHVS, CDR2 FQNEAQ. This CDR3 is 13 amino acids long. The CDR3 nucleotides read TGTGCCTGCAGCTTAGTGGCTACCTACGAGCAGTACTTC. Translation gives CACSLVATYEQYF. Full variable domain (missing parts from reference TRBV7-8 and TRBJ2-7): GAGVSQSPRYKVAKRGQDVALRCDPISGHVSLFWYQQALGQGPEFLTYFQNEAQLDKSGLPSDRFFAERPEGSVSTLKIQRTQQEDSAVYLCACSLVATYEQYFGPGTRLTVT.

A note on this clonotype: A junction boundary mismatches the germline segment, possibly from a read error. The chain joins TRBV5-1 to TRBJ2-5, with D uncertain. CDR1 is SGHRS, CDR2 YFSETQ, per germline. The CDR3 loop spans 15 amino acids. The CDR3 loop reads CASSLAGTYHETQYF. The DNA for the CDR3 is TGCGCCAGCAGCTTGGCCGGAACATACCATGAGACCCAGTACTTC.

Turning to this clonotype: The junction departs from germline at one end; a sequencing error may be responsible. This CDR3 is CASSELAGVLPDMQYF. The DNA of the CDR3 is TGTGCCAGCAGTGAACTGGCGGGAGTCCTGCCAGATATGCAGTATTTT. The V gene is TRBV6-5, the J gene TRBJ2-3; 7 nucleotides match TRBD2. CDR1 and CDR2 from the germline V gene are MNHEY and SVGAGI. The CDR3 consists of 16 residues.

This clonotype has more than one count but fewer than ten. The chain uses TRBV28 and TRBJ2-1; TRBD1 is a possible D gene (6 bases). Germline CDR1 reads MDHEN; CDR2 reads SYDVKM. V was clipped by 10 bases and J by 4 bases, with 23 bases between them. CDR3 length equals 16 residues. The CDR3 sequence: CATFDKTGKGYNEQFF. CDR3 coding DNA: TGTGCCACCTTCGATAAAACAGGGAAGGGGTACAATGAGCAGTTCTTC.

This clonotype was found many times. The J gene is TRBJ2-1, the V gene TRBV11-2; TRBD2 agrees at 13 bases. CDR1 and CDR2 from the germline V gene are SGHAT and FQNNGV. The CDR3 runs 18 residues. The junction had 11 bases not matched to a gene; V was cut back by 5 bases and J by 4 bases. The CDR3 DNA follows: TGTGCCAGCAGCCATGGACTAGCGGGAGTCCGGAAGTACAATGAGCAGTTCTTC. This sequence encodes CASSHGLAGVRKYNEQFF.

The table lists this clonotype with many counts. The chain has TRBV6-1 and TRBJ2-7, with D maybe TRBD1 (5 bases). The V end was cut by 2 bases, the J end by 3 bases, with 17 bases between. Germline V gene sequence: CDR1 MNHNS, CDR2 SASEGT. CDR3 size: 16 residues. CDR3 in DNA: TGTGCCAGCAGTGAAAGTCCGGCAGGGATGCTCTACGAGCAGTACTTC. This sequence encodes CASSESPAGMLYEQYF.

With respect to this clonotype: Germline and junction disagree at one end, which may indicate a read error. V is TRBV6-6 and J is TRBJ1-2; a weak D match, TRBD1 (5 bases). Germline V gene data show CDR1 as MNHNY and CDR2 as SVGAGI (reference sequence). This CDR3 comprises 17 residues. The CDR3 nucleotides read TGTGCCGGCAGTTACCTTGGTACAGGCGCAGCTAACTATGGCTACACCTTC. It codes for CAGSYLGTGAANYGYTF.

V gene TRBV6-1 combines with J gene TRBJ1-5; D is uncertain. CDR1 is MNHNS and CDR2 is SASEGT in the germline V gene. The CDR3 is 14 residues long. CDR3 amino acids: CTTSEFMENQPQHF. DNA for the CDR3: TGTACCACCAGTGAATTCATGGAGAATCAGCCCCAGCATTTT.

This clonotype was picked up a small number of times. The junction departs from the called germline gene at one end, perhaps through a read error. The chain couples TRBV12-3 or TRBV12-4 to TRBJ1-1; tentative D call: TRBD1 (5 bases). CDR3 size: 11 residues. The CDR3 coding sequence is TGTACCAGCACCGTGGGACTGGGGGCTTTCTTT. As protein: CTSTVGLGAFF.

Only a few counts were recorded for this clonotype. The rearrangement uses TRBV28 and TRBJ1-3; D not certain. With 1 base removed from V and 2 bases from J, the gap between germline ends came to 0 bases. CDR1 and CDR2 from the germline V gene are MDHEN and SYDVKM. The CDR3 has 12 residues. The CDR3 nucleotides read TGTGCCAGCAGTTTATCTGGAAACACCATATATTTT. Its translation is CASSLSGNTIYF.

The V and J genes are TRBV5-1 and TRBJ1-5; 9 bases line up with TRBD1. Germline CDR1 and CDR2: SGHRS and YFSETQ. This CDR3 is built from 14 residues. Germline trimming cut 1 base from V and 7 bases from J; bases unmatched to any gene: 3. CDR3 region: CASSLTTGGQPQHF. CDR3 in DNA: TGCGCCAGCAGCTTGACTACAGGGGGCCAGCCCCAGCATTTT.

This clonotype was observed many times. CDR3 DNA: TGCGCCAGCACCGGGAACACCGGGGAGCTGTTTTTT. Translating it yields CASTGNTGELFF. V gene TRBV5-1 combines with J gene TRBJ2-2; D is unresolved. This CDR3 is 12 amino acids long. V was cut by 6 bases and J by 1 base, with 4 bases left in between. Looked up from germline, CDR1 is SGHRS and CDR2 is YFSETQ.

About this clonotype itself: Just one base apart from a much larger clone, this may be a read error. This rearrangement joins TRBV5-4 to TRBJ1-2, with a possible D match to TRBD1 (5 bases). There are 13 residues in the CDR3. V was clipped by 5 bases and J by 4 bases, with 12 bases between them. The germline V gene has CDR1 SGHNT and CDR2 YYREEE (reference sequence). The CDR3 loop reads CASRGRGGYGYTF. The CDR3 bases are TGTGCCAGCAGGGGACGGGGAGGCTATGGCTACACCTTC. Full variable domain (missing parts from reference TRBV5-4 and TRBJ1-2): ETGVTQSPTHLIKTRGQQVTLRCSSQSGHNTVSWYQQALGQGPQFIFQYYREEENGRGNFPPRFSGLQFPNYSSELNVNALELDDSALYLCASRGRGGYGYTFGSGTRLTVV.

A remark on this clonotype: Given a much more abundant clone one base away, this may be a read error. The gene calls are TRBV12-3 or TRBV12-4 and TRBJ2-1, with no clear D. The CDR3 length is 14 residues. DNA for the CDR3: TGTGCCAGCAGTAAACCAGGCAGCTACAATGGGCAGTTCTTC. It translates to CASSKPGSYNGQFF.

Remarks on this clonotype: A junction end diverges from the germline sequence, so it may reflect a read error. The chain employs TRBV11-2 and TRBJ2-1; D is uncertain. This CDR3 comprises 14 residues. In germline, CDR1 is SGHAT, CDR2 FQNNGV. As DNA, the CDR3 is TGTGCCAGCAGCTTACCTAGAAACTACAAAGAGCAGTTCTTC. Amino acids: CASSLPRNYKEQFF.